Listed below are T cell receptor beta chains from one sample, sequenced in a study of T cell responses to AZD1222 COVID-19 vaccine. Here immunoSEQ multiplex PCR was the method, and the copy in TCRdb shows in-frame clones only, minus some. The table lists more than 150,000 clones, about 91% of them singletons. The source was peripheral blood, collected on day 0 of AZD1222 vaccination. These receptors were obtained from an adult in good health. Both conserved end residues are part of each CDR3. The order of the fields is J gene, clone size, D gene, V gene, CDR3 protein, CDR3 DNA. A D gene is named only where the DNA matches it firmly. Clone sizes are given selectively: once, few, many, or a class where the clone is expanded.

TRBJ1-2,once,-,TRBV18,CASSPPIFLDGYTF,TGTGCCAGCTCACCACCGATTTTTCTGGATGGCTACACCTTC
TRBJ1-2,-,TRBD1,TRBV7-9,CASSLTLTGEGSGYTF,TGTGCCAGCAGCCTTACACTGACAGGGGAAGGGAGTGGCTACACCTTC
TRBJ2-3,-,-,TRBV14,CASSQQGGGVTDTQYF,TGTGCCAGCAGCCAGCAAGGGGGAGGGGTGACAGATACGCAGTATTTT
TRBJ1-6,-,TRBD1,TRBV5-5,CASSTGQGPEESPLHF,TGTGCCAGCAGCACGGGACAGGGCCCAGAAGAGTCACCCCTCCACTTT
TRBJ1-1,-,TRBD1,TRBV7-2,CASSLNDRTGEGAFF,TGTGCCAGCAGCTTAAACGATCGGACAGGGGAGGGAGCTTTCTTT
TRBJ1-1,-,-,TRBV30,CAWFRPPGDTEAFF,TGTGCCTGGTTCCGGCCACCGGGGGACACTGAAGCTTTCTTT
TRBJ1-2,-,-,TRBV5-1,CASSLAQTLNYGYTF,TGCGCCAGCAGCTTGGCCCAGACACTTAACTATGGCTACACCTTC
TRBJ2-7,-,-,TRBV10-1,CASSAPGAYEQYF,TGCGCCAGCAGTGCACCCGGGGCGTACGAGCAGTACTTC
TRBJ1-6,-,-,TRBV18,CASSPPSGPLHF,TGTGCCAGCTCACCACCGAGCGGACCCCTCCACTTT
TRBJ1-2,few,-,TRBV29-1,CSVENSGGARGYTF,TGCAGCGTTGAAAACAGCGGAGGGGCGAGAGGCTACACCTTC
TRBJ2-2,-,TRBD1,TRBV19,CATADRGRTGELFF,TGTGCCACTGCGGACAGGGGAAGGACCGGGGAGCTGTTTTTT
TRBJ1-1,-,-,TRBV10-3,CAISLSMNTEAFF,TGTGCCATCAGTCTATCAATGAACACTGAAGCTTTCTTT
TRBJ1-1,-,TRBD1,TRBV7-2,CASTLGQGRTEAFF,TGTGCCAGCACCCTGGGACAGGGACGTACTGAAGCTTTCTTT
TRBJ2-1,-,-,TRBV6-2/TRBV6-3,CASSYDHWGNEQFF,TGTGCCAGCAGTTACGATCACTGGGGGAATGAGCAGTTCTTC
TRBJ1-1,once,TRBD1,TRBV10-2,CASSEQGANTEAFF,TGCGCCAGCAGTGAGCAGGGGGCGAACACTGAAGCTTTCTTT
TRBJ2-7,-,-,TRBV30,CAWSPFGVSYEQYF,TGTGCCTGGAGCCCTTTTGGGGTCTCCTACGAGCAGTACTTC
TRBJ1-6,-,-,TRBV28,CASSLFQVRSPLHF,TGTGCCAGCAGTTTGTTCCAGGTTAGGTCACCCCTCCACTTT
TRBJ1-2,once,-,TRBV7-2,CASSPDRSNYGYTF,TGTGCCAGCAGCCCCGACAGGTCTAACTATGGCTACACCTTC
TRBJ2-2,-,TRBD2,TRBV5-6,CASRIAGETGELFF,TGTGCCAGCAGAATAGCGGGAGAAACCGGGGAGCTGTTTTTT
TRBJ1-5,-,TRBD1,TRBV28,CASRGAGGGRNQPQHF,TGTGCCAGCAGGGGCGCAGGGGGCGGACGCAATCAGCCCCAGCATTTT
TRBJ2-1,once,TRBD1,TRBV27,CASSFGTGPYNEQFF,TGTGCCAGCAGTTTCGGGACAGGACCCTACAATGAGCAGTTCTTC
TRBJ2-7,-,-,TRBV5-4,CASSWDSYEQYF,TGTGCCAGCAGCTGGGACTCCTACGAGCAGTACTTC
TRBJ2-3,once,-,TRBV28,CASSFRGTIEDTQYF,TGTGCCAGCAGTTTTCGCGGGACGATTGAAGATACGCAGTATTTT
TRBJ1-1,-,TRBD1,TRBV9,CASSASGDSEAFF,TGTGCCAGCAGCGCGAGTGGGGACAGTGAAGCTTTCTTT
TRBJ1-2,few,-,TRBV19,CASSTSGVYGYTF,TGTGCCAGTAGTACCTCAGGGGTCTATGGCTACACCTTC
TRBJ1-4,few,-,TRBV27,CASSFGRTNEKLFF,TGTGCCAGCAGTTTCGGGCGGACTAATGAAAAACTGTTTTTT
TRBJ2-1,-,-,TRBV15,CATSRDRLETQFF,TGTGCCACCAGCAGAGATCGACTAGAAACGCAGTTCTTC
TRBJ2-7,-,-,TRBV5-6,CASRLRDIAYEQYF,TGTGCCAGCAGGCTCCGGGACATAGCCTACGAGCAGTACTTC
TRBJ1-5,once,-,TRBV30,CAWNGGAGGQPQHF,TGTGCCTGGAATGGCGGGGCAGGCGGTCAGCCCCAGCATTTT
TRBJ2-3,-,-,TRBV7-9,CASSRGATDSTDTQYF,TGTGCCAGCAGCCGGGGGGCGACAGATAGCACAGATACGCAGTATTTT
TRBJ2-5,once,TRBD2,TRBV27,CASGRTSGGRETQYF,TGTGCCAGCGGTAGGACTAGCGGGGGACGGGAGACCCAGTACTTC
TRBJ2-5,-,-,TRBV29-1,CSVEPPRAQYF,TGCAGCGTTGAACCGCCGAGGGCCCAGTACTTC
TRBJ2-7,-,-,TRBV6-5,CASNLSGYEQYF,TGTGCCAGCAACCTTAGCGGCTACGAGCAGTACTTC
TRBJ2-1,-,TRBD2,TRBV5-1,CASSSLGGGRYNEQFF,TGCGCCAGCAGCTCCCTCGGGGGGGGCAGGTACAATGAGCAGTTCTTC
TRBJ2-3,-,-,TRBV7-3,CASSLGSLAADTQYF,TGTGCCAGCAGCTTAGGGAGCTTAGCCGCAGATACGCAGTATTTT
TRBJ2-5,-,-,TRBV3-1/TRBV3-2,CASSHRASETQYF,TGTGCCAGCAGCCACCGGGCCTCGGAGACCCAGTACTTC
TRBJ2-5,-,-,TRBV6-2/TRBV6-3,CASSHAMVQETQYF,TGTGCCAGCAGTCATGCCATGGTCCAAGAGACCCAGTACTTC
TRBJ1-1,-,-,TRBV5-4,CASSNDGVKAFF,TGTGCCAGCAGCAATGACGGGGTGAAAGCTTTCTTT
TRBJ2-2,-,-,TRBV7-3,CASSHGRANTGELFF,TGTGCCAGCAGCCACGGACGGGCGAACACCGGGGAGCTGTTTTTT
TRBJ1-5,-,-,TRBV10-1,CASSEGRVDQPQHF,TGCGCCAGCAGTGAGGGGAGGGTGGATCAGCCCCAGCATTTT
TRBJ2-7,-,TRBD2,TRBV9,CASSASGKWEQYF,TGTGCCAGCAGCGCTAGCGGGAAGTGGGAGCAGTACTTC
TRBJ2-7,-,TRBD1,TRBV6-5,CASSYSLTGGYYEQYF,TGTGCCAGCAGTTACTCGCTGACAGGGGGCTACTACGAGCAGTACTTC
TRBJ2-1,-,TRBD2,TRBV5-1,CASSALTSGRNPSYEQFF,TGCGCCAGCAGCGCTCTAACTAGCGGGAGGAATCCTAGCTATGAGCAGTTCTTC
TRBJ2-1,-,TRBD2,TRBV6-2/TRBV6-3,CASSYHTGTRYNEQFF,TGTGCCAGCAGTTACCACACCGGGACTAGGTACAATGAGCAGTTCTTC
TRBJ1-5,-,-,TRBV2,CASTRQGQSNQPQHF,TGTGCCAGCACCCGCCAGGGGCAGAGCAATCAGCCCCAGCATTTT
TRBJ2-3,-,TRBD2,TRBV7-3,CASSPGLETDTQYF,TGTGCCAGCAGTCCAGGACTAGAAACAGATACGCAGTATTTT
TRBJ2-7,few,TRBD1,TRBV5-4,CASSRDRGITYEQYF,TGTGCCAGCAGCAGGGACAGGGGAATTACCTACGAGCAGTACTTC
TRBJ2-3,-,-,TRBV6-4,CASSVSLADTQYF,TGTGCCAGCAGTGTTTCTCTAGCGGATACGCAGTATTTT
TRBJ2-2,-,-,TRBV10-3,CAISHPGVRGNTGELFF,TGTGCCATCAGTCACCCCGGGGTCCGGGGTAACACCGGGGAGCTGTTTTTT
TRBJ2-7,-,-,TRBV9,CASSVSAGHEQYF,TGTGCCAGCAGCGTCTCCGCGGGGCACGAGCAGTACTTC
TRBJ1-5,-,-,TRBV2,CASRSDNQPQHF,TGTGCCAGCAGGTCCGACAATCAGCCCCAGCATTTT
TRBJ1-1,-,-,TRBV30,CAWYGQNPEAFF,TGTGCCTGGTATGGACAGAACCCTGAAGCTTTCTTT
TRBJ1-5,-,-,TRBV19,CASSPRTGYSNQPQHF,TGTGCCAGTAGTCCTCGGACGGGGTATAGCAATCAGCCCCAGCATTTT
TRBJ1-5,-,-,TRBV2,CASSPDSSNQPQHF,TGTGCCAGCAGCCCGGACAGTAGCAATCAGCCCCAGCATTTT